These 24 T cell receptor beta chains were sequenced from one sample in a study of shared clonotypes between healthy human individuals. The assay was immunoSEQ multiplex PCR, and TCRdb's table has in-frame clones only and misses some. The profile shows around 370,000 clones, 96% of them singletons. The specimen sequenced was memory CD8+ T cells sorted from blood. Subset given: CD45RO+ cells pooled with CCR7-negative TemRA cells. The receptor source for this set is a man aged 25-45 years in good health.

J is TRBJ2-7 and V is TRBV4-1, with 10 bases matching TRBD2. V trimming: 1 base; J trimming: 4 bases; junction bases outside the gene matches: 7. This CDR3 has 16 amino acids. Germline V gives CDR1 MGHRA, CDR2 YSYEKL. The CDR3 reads CASSQGAASGRYEQYF. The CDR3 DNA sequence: TGCGCCAGCAGCCAAGGGGCGGCTAGCGGGAGATACGAGCAGTACTTC.

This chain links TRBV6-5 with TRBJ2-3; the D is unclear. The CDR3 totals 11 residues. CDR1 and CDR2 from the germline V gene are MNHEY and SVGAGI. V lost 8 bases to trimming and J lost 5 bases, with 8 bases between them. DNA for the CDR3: TGTGCCAGCCACAATATAGATACGCAGTATTTT. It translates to CASHNIDTQYF.

DNA of the CDR3: TGTGCCAGCAGCAAGCAACTGGGACAGGATGACTATGGCTACACCTTC. This translates into CASSKQLGQDDYGYTF. The genes are TRBV21-1 and TRBJ1-2; the table calls TRBD1, which could not be checked here. TRBV21-1 has pseudogene status. The CDR3 extends over 16 amino acids.

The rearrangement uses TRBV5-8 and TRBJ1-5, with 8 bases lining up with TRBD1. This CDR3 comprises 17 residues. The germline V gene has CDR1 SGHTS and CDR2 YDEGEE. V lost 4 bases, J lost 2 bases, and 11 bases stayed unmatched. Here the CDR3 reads CASSPGTGPRGNQPQHF. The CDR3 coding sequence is TGTGCCAGCAGCCCTGGGACAGGACCAAGGGGCAATCAGCCCCAGCATTTT.

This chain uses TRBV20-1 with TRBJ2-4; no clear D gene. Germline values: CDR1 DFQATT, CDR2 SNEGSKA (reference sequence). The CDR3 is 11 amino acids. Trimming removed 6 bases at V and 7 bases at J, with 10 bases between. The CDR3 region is CSAKSANIQYF. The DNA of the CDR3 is TGCAGTGCCAAAAGCGCGAACATTCAGTACTTC.

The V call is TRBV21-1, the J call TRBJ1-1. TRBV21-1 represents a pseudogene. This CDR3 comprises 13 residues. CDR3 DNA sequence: TGTGCCAGCAGCAAAAGACCCAACACTGAAGCTTTCTTT. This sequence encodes CASSKRPNTEAFF.

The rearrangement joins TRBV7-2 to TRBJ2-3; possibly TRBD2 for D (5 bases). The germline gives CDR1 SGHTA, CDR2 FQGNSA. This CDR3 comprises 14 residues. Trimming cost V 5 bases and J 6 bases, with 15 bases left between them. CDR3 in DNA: TGTGCCAGCAGCCCGTACCGCTGGGAGGATACGCAGTATTTT. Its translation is CASSPYRWEDTQYF.

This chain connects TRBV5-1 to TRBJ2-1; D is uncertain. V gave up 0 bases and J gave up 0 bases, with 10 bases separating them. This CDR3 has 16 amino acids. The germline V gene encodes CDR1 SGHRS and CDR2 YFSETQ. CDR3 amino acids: CASSLGPGPSYNEQFF. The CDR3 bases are TGCGCCAGCAGCTTGGGACCCGGACCCTCCTACAATGAGCAGTTCTTC.

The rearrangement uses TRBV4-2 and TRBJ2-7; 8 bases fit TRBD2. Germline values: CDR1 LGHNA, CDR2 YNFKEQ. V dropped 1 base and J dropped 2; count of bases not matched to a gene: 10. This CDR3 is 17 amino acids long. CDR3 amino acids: CASSQASSAGGPYEQYF. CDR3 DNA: TGTGCCAGCAGCCAAGCGTCGTCGGCGGGAGGCCCCTACGAGCAGTACTTC.

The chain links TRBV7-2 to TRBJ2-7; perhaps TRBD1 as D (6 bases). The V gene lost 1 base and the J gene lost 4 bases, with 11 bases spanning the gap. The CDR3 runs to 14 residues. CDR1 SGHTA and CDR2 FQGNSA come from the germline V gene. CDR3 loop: CASSLDRVGYEQYF. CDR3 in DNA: TGTGCCAGCAGCTTAGACAGGGTGGGATACGAGCAGTACTTC.

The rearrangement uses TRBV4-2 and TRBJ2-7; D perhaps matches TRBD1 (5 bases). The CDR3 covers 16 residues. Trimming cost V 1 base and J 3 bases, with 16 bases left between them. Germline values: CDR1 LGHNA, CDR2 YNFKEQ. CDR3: CASSQGVRTRDYEQYF. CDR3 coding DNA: TGTGCCAGCAGCCAAGGGGTTCGGACAAGGGACTACGAGCAGTACTTC.

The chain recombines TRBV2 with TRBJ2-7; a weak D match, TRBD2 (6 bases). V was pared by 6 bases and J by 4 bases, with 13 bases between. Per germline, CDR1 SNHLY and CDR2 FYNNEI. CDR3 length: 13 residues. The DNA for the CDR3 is TGTGCCAGCAGAGGGACTGAATTTTACGAGCAGTACTTC. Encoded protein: CASRGTEFYEQYF.

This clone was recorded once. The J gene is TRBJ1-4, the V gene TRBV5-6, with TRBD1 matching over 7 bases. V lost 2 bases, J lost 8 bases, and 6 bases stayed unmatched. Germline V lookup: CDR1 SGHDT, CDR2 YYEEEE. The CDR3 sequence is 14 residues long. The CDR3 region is CASSLGTVHEKLFF. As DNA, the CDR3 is TGTGCCAGCAGCTTAGGGACAGTTCACGAAAAACTGTTTTTT.

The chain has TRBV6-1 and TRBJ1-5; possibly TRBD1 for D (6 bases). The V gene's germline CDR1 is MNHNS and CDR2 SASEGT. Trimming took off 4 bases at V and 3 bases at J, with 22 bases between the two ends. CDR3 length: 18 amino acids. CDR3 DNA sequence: TGTGCCAGCAGTGCAAAACAGGGCTATAGCCACCTCAATCAGCCCCAGCATTTT. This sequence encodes CASSAKQGYSHLNQPQHF.

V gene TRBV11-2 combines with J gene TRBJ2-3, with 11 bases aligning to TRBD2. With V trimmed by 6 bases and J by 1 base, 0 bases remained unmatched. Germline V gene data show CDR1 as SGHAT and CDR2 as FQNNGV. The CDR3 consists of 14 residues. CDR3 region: CASRGLAGTDTQYF. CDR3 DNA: TGTGCCAGCAGGGGACTAGCGGGCACAGATACGCAGTATTTT. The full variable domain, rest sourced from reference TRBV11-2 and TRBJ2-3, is EAGVAQSPRYKIIEKRQSVAFWCNPISGHATLYWYQQILGQGPKLLIQFQNNGVVDDSQLPKDRFSAERLKGVDSTLKIQPAKLEDSAVYLCASRGLAGTDTQYFGPGTRLTVL.

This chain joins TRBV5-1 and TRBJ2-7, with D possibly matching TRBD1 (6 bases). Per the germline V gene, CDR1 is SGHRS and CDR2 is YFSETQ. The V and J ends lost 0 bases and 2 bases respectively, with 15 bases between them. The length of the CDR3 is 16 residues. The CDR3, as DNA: TGCGCCAGCAGCTTGGCAGTGGGACACATCGCCTACGAGCAGTACTTC. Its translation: CASSLAVGHIAYEQYF.

CDR3 protein: CASSYDRTYEQYF. As DNA, the CDR3 is TGTGCCAGCAGCTACGACAGGACCTACGAGCAGTACTTC. The J gene is TRBJ2-7, the V gene TRBV11-2; the D gene is possibly TRBD1 (6 bases). The CDR3 has 13 residues. V shed 4 bases and J shed 2 bases, with 9 bases lying between them. CDR1 is SGHAT, CDR2 FQNNGV, per germline.

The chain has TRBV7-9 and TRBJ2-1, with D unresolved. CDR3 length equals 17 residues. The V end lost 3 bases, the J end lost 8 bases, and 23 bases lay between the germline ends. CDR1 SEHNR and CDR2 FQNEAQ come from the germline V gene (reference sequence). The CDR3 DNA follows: TGTGCCAGCAGCTTCCCCCCATACGGGTCCACCCGCTATGAGCAGTTCTTC. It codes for CASSFPPYGSTRYEQFF.

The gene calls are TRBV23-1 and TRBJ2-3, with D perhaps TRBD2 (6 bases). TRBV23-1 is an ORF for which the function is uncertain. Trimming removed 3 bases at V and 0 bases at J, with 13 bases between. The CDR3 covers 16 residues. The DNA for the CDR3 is TGCGCCAGCAGTCACCGGGACTCCTTGAGCACAGATACGCAGTATTTT. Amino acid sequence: CASSHRDSLSTDTQYF.

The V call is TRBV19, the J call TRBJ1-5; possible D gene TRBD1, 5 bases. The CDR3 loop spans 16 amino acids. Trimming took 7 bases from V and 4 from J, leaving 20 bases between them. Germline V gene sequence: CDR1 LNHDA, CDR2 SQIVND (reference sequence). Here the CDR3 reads CASNPLTVKGNQPQHF. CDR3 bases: TGTGCCAGTAACCCCTTGACAGTCAAGGGGAATCAGCCCCAGCATTTT.

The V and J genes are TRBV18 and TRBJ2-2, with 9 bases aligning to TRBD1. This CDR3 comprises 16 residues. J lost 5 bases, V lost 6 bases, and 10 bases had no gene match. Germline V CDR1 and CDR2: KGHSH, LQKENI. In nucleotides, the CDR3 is TGTGCCAGCTCCCTTCGGACAGGGGCGCGGACCGGGGAGCTGTTTTTT. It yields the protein CASSLRTGARTGELFF.

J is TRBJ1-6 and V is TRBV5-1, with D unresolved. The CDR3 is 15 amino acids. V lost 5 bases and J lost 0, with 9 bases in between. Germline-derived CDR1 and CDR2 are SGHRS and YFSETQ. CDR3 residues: CASSVTSSYNSPLHF. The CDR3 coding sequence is TGCGCCAGCAGTGTGACCAGCTCCTATAATTCACCCCTCCACTTT.

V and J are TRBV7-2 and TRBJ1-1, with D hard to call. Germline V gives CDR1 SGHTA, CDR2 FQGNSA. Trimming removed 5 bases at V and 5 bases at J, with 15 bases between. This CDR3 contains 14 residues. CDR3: CASSPSSGVTEAFF. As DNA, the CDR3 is TGTGCCAGCAGCCCTAGTTCCGGGGTGACTGAAGCTTTCTTT.

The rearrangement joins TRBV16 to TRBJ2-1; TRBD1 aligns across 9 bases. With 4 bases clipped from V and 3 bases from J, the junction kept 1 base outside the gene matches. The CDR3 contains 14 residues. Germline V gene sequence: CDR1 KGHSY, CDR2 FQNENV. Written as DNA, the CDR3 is TGTGCCAGCAGCCCGACAGGGGGCTACAATGAGCAGTTCTTC. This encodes CASSPTGGYNEQFF.